This T cell receptor (beta chain) was sequenced in a study of EBV T-cell therapy then PD-1 blockade in nasopharyngeal carcinoma. The CDR3 has 14 residues. The germline gives CDR1 MNHEY, CDR2 SVGAGI. V was shortened by 0 bases and J by 2 bases, with 8 bases between the two germline ends. A remark on this clone: Its specificity is unknown.

Generated by immunoSEQ multiplex PCR, the TCRdb table keeps only in-frame clones and is missing some. The sample records some 17,000 clones, around 80% being singletons. The treatment here: AdE1-LMPpoly-expanded autologous EBV-specific T-cell therapy followed by anti-PD-1 nivolumab. The sample was CD8+ T cells from blood, taken at day 0 from a patient whose treatment included autologous EBV-specific T cells and nivolumab. The TCR sequence derives from a middle-aged man with nasopharyngeal carcinoma. This chain links TRBV6-5 with TRBJ2-7; D not certain. The CDR3 loop reads CASSYSIGPYEQYF. CDR3 DNA sequence: TGTGCCAGCAGTTACTCGATCGGGCCCTACGAGCAGTACTTC.